The 13 T cell receptor beta chains reported below all come from one sample, sequenced in a study of metastatic and nonmetastatic thyroid tumors. Among the patients, none had received any treatment before thyroid surgery. TCRdb re-clonotyped the PCR reads through MiXCR. In the table there are 20,000 to 25,000 clones, about 40% of which are singletons. The sequencing sample was made of blood. The source is a male donor with papillary thyroid cancer or a benign thyroid nodule (not recorded which). Some clones in this sample may be carry-over from other donors' samples.

In this sample, this clone turned up many times. V and J are TRBV28 and TRBJ2-1; perhaps D is TRBD1 or TRBD2 (5 bases each). Per the germline V gene, CDR1 is MDHEN and CDR2 is SYDVKM. The CDR3 consists of 11 residues. V was pared by 3 bases and J by 8 bases, with 5 bases between. CDR3 region: CASSLGDEQFF. The CDR3 DNA reads as TGTGCCAGCAGTTTGGGGGATGAGCAGTTCTTC.

This chain uses TRBV7-9 with TRBJ2-7, with D possibly called TRBD1 or TRBD2 (5 bases each). The CDR3 is 13 amino acids. Germline lookup yields CDR1 SEHNR and CDR2 FQNEAQ (reference sequence). Trimming left V 5 bases short and J 1 base short, with 9 bases between. The CDR3 region has the DNA TGTGCCAGCAGCCCGGGACGGTCCTACGAGCAGTACTTC. It specifies CASSPGRSYEQYF.

The rearrangement uses TRBV28 and TRBJ1-1, with TRBD1 matching 7 bases. The germline CDR1 and CDR2 sequences are MDHEN and SYDVKM. V trimming: 6 bases; J trimming: 11 bases; junction bases outside the gene matches: 12. The CDR3 has 13 amino acids. The CDR3 DNA reads TGTGCCAGCAGGAATACAGGGGTTCGGACGGCTTTCTTT. It codes for CASRNTGVRTAFF. The variable domain in full, with the rest retrieved from reference TRBV28 and TRBJ1-1, is DVKVTQSSRYLVKRTGEKVFLECVQDMDHENMFWYRQDPGLGLRLIYFSYDVKMKEKGDIPEGYSVSREKKERFSLILESASTNQTSMYLCASRNTGVRTAFFGQGTRLTVV.

The chain uses TRBV7-9 and TRBJ1-2, with TRBD1 matching over 10 bases. The CDR3 runs to 14 residues. Germline loops: CDR1 SEHNR, CDR2 FQNEAQ (reference sequence). Losses at the gene ends were 5 bases for V and 2 bases for J; bases not matched to a gene: 2. The CDR3 sequence is CASSRDRGNYGYTF. Written as DNA, the CDR3 is TGTGCCAGCAGCAGGGACAGGGGAAACTATGGCTACACCTTC.

This clone was seen at least ten times. Since no conserved phenylalanine or tryptophan closes the CDR3, a read error is the likely cause. The CDR3 sequence is CASSLRGGIYNEQFV. The CDR3 DNA is TGTGCCAGCAGCTTAAGGGGGGGGATTTACAATGAGCAGTTCGTC. The chain links TRBV11-3 to TRBJ2-1; D may be TRBD2 (7 bases). CDR3 length equals 15 residues. The germline V gene has CDR1 SGHNT and CDR2 YENEEA. V was trimmed by 2 bases and J by 4 bases, leaving 12 bases between them.

This clone is medium-sized (0.01 to 0.1%). This chain joins TRBV6-1 and TRBJ2-2, with D tentatively TRBD2 (5 bases). The CDR3 has 14 amino acids. Trimming removed 5 bases at V and 6 bases at J, with 13 bases between. Germline V gives CDR1 MNHNS, CDR2 SASEGT. The CDR3 DNA reads as TGTGCCAGCAGTCCGGACGGGGTCGCCGGGGAGCTGTTTTTT. Amino acids: CASSPDGVAGELFF.

This clone was detected a few times. J is TRBJ2-6 and V is TRBV6-1, with D unresolved. Trimming took 2 bases from V and 1 from J, leaving 6 bases between them. CDR3 size: 15 residues. Germline assignment: CDR1 MNHNS and CDR2 SASEGT. In DNA form, the CDR3 reads TGTGCCAGCAGTGAAAGATCTTCTGGGGCCAACGTCCTGACTTTC. This sequence encodes CASSERSSGANVLTF.

This clone was seen repeatedly, ten times or more. The chain employs TRBV7-3 and TRBJ2-5; D is undetermined. The CDR3 totals 13 residues. Between the trimmed V and J ends, which lost 0 bases and 4 bases, there was a span of 6 bases. Germline CDR1 is SGHTA and CDR2 is FQGTGA. The CDR3 here is CASSLTVGETQYF. The CDR3 DNA sequence: TGTGCCAGCAGCTTAACAGTAGGAGAGACCCAGTACTTC.

The CDR3 reads CAWSRTSGSYEQYF. CDR3 in DNA: TGTGCCTGGAGTCGGACTAGCGGATCCTACGAGCAGTACTTC. The rearrangement uses TRBV30 and TRBJ2-7; 10 bases line up with TRBD2. This CDR3 comprises 14 residues. Per germline, CDR1 GTSNPN and CDR2 SVGIG (reference sequence). V was pared by 2 bases and J by 1 base, with 2 bases of the junction left unmatched.

This clone showed up many times. The V and J genes are TRBV10-3 and TRBJ1-5; 9 bases agree with TRBD1. The V gene's germline CDR1 is ENHRY and CDR2 SYGVKD. Trimming took 8 bases from V and 3 from J; bases not matched to a gene: 8. The CDR3 has 15 residues. The CDR3 region has the DNA TGTGCCATCGGTCGGACAGGGGAGCCCAATCAGCCCCAGCATTTT. It specifies CAIGRTGEPNQPQHF.

This clone appeared many times. This chain uses TRBV3-1 with TRBJ2-2; TRBD1 matches 8 bases. This CDR3 spans 15 amino acids. From germline, CDR1 is LGHDT and CDR2 YNNKEL (reference sequence). V lost 1 base and J lost 7; bases outside the gene matches: 5. The CDR3 nucleotides read TGTGCCAGCAGCCAAGCAGGGGGCAGAGGCGGGGAGCTGTTTTTT. This codes for CASSQAGGRGGELFF. The entire variable domain, with the rest obtained from reference TRBV3-1 and TRBJ2-2, is as follows: DTAVSQTPKYLVTQMGNDKSIKCEQNLGHDTMYWYKQDSKKFLKIMFSYNNKELIINETVPNRFSPKSPDKAHLNLHINSLELGDSAVYFCASSQAGGRGGELFFGEGSRLTVL.

The chain couples TRBV7-8 to TRBJ2-5; 7 bases agree with TRBD1. This CDR3 has 16 residues. Germline V lookup: CDR1 SGHVS, CDR2 FQNEAQ. J lost 3 bases, V lost 4 bases, and 11 bases had no gene match. CDR3 loop: CASSSGGRRGKETQYF. Here the CDR3 DNA reads TGTGCCAGCAGCTCAGGGGGTCGTCGAGGGAAAGAGACCCAGTACTTC.

The V and J genes are TRBV19 and TRBJ1-1; the D is unclear. Germline CDR1 is LNHDA and CDR2 is SQIVND (reference sequence). The CDR3 totals 16 residues. Deletions cut 3 bases from V and 1 base from J, with 15 bases between. CDR3 protein: CASSITVGFKNTEAFF. CDR3 bases: TGTGCCAGTAGTATTACTGTGGGCTTCAAGAACACTGAAGCTTTCTTT.